Following are 25 T cell receptor beta chains from one sample sequenced in a study of technical replicates of blood from four donors. Assay used: immunoSEQ multiplex PCR; TCRdb lists only in-frame clones, some missing. Found here are about 75,000 clones, approximately 97% of them singletons; the top ten hold about 0.27%. The sequenced material came from T cells isolated from PBMCs. Every receptor here comes from a human donor in good health.

The chain employs TRBV7-6 and TRBJ2-7, with a tentative D call TRBD2 (6 bases). V shed 5 bases and J shed 2 bases, with 16 bases lying between them. The CDR3 is 15 residues long. Per the germline V gene, CDR1 is SGHVS and CDR2 is FNYEAQ. CDR3: CASSLLGTLPYEQYF. For the CDR3, the DNA is TGTGCCAGCAGCCTTTTAGGGACTTTACCCTACGAGCAGTACTTC.

The chain joins TRBV19 to TRBJ1-5; 8 nucleotides align to TRBD1. V was clipped by 2 bases and J by 7 bases; unmatched bases: 7. Germline V gives CDR1 LNHDA, CDR2 SQIVND (reference sequence). CDR3 length: 15 residues. The CDR3 bases are TGTGCCAGTAGTATATCTCAGGGGGCCAGACAGCCCCAGCATTTT. Its translation: CASSISQGARQPQHF.

The J gene is TRBJ2-1, the V gene TRBV29-1, with 10 bases aligning to TRBD2. The germline gives CDR1 SQVTM, CDR2 ANQGSEA. This CDR3 is 15 amino acids long. J lost 4 bases, V lost 3 bases, and 6 bases had no gene match. The CDR3 loop reads CSVEGRTSGYNEQFF. The CDR3 DNA reads as TGCAGCGTTGAGGGGAGGACTAGCGGTTACAATGAGCAGTTCTTC.

This rearrangement joins TRBV19 to TRBJ1-1, with D maybe TRBD1 (5 bases). The CDR3 sequence is 15 residues long. Trimming left V 3 bases short and J 1 base short, with 12 bases between. CDR1 and CDR2 from the germline V gene are LNHDA and SQIVND (reference sequence). Here the CDR3 DNA reads TGTGCCAGTAGTATTAATGCGGGGGAGAACACTGAAGCTTTCTTT. This translates into CASSINAGENTEAFF. The whole variable domain, filled in from reference TRBV19 and TRBJ1-1, reads DGGITQSPKYLFRKEGQNVTLSCEQNLNHDAMYWYRQDPGQGLRLIYYSQIVNDFQKGDIAEGYSVSREKKESFPLTVTSAQKNPTAFYLCASSINAGENTEAFFGQGTRLTVV.

The chain combines TRBV18 with TRBJ2-7, with D possibly TRBD1 on 6 matching bases. Looked up from germline, CDR1 is KGHSH and CDR2 is LQKENI. Trimming pared 0 bases from V and 5 bases from J, leaving 14 bases between. CDR3 length equals 15 residues. As DNA, the CDR3 is TGTGCCAGCTCACCACCGGTGGTCAGGGGACACGAGCAGTACTTC. This gives the protein CASSPPVVRGHEQYF.

This clone was counted once. The CDR3 spells CASSLSGTKGETQYF. The CDR3 DNA reads as TGTGCCAGCAGCTTATCAGGGACAAAAGGGGAGACCCAGTACTTC. The V call is TRBV7-2, the J call TRBJ2-5; D is perhaps TRBD1 (6 bases). The V end was cut by 2 bases, the J end by 5 bases, with 15 bases between. This CDR3 comprises 15 residues. Germline CDR1 is SGHTA and CDR2 is FQGNSA.

The rearrangement uses TRBV13 and TRBJ2-7; D uncertain. The CDR3 has 14 residues. Germline values: CDR1 PRHDT, CDR2 FYEKMQ (reference sequence). Trimming removed 2 bases from V and 5 bases from J, with 13 bases in between. CDR3 bases: TGTGCCAGCAGCTTAAGTGACTCCGGCCACGAGCAGTACTTC. Its translation: CASSLSDSGHEQYF.

The chain uses TRBV7-3 and TRBJ2-2; D remains unclear. Germline V gene data show CDR1 as SGHTA and CDR2 as FQGTGA. Trimming took off 5 bases at V and 4 bases at J, with 11 bases between the two ends. The CDR3 is made up of 14 amino acids. CDR3 sequence reads: CASSPDTFTGELFF. The CDR3 nucleotides read TGTGCCAGCAGCCCTGACACTTTCACCGGGGAGCTGTTTTTT.

The rearrangement links TRBV6-5 to TRBJ2-3; possibly TRBD2 for D (5 bases). CDR3 length equals 14 residues. Trimming pared 3 bases from V and 5 bases from J, leaving 12 bases between. Germline values: CDR1 MNHEY, CDR2 SVGAGI. The DNA of the CDR3 is TGTGCCAGCAGTTATCTTTCAGCGGTAGATACGCAGTATTTT. Amino acid sequence: CASSYLSAVDTQYF.

The chain employs TRBV7-2 and TRBJ2-7; unclear D gene. This CDR3 is 14 amino acids long. From germline, CDR1 is SGHTA and CDR2 FQGNSA. V lost 5 bases to trimming and J lost 0 bases, with 11 bases between them. This chain's CDR3 is CASSRDSSSYEQYF. CDR3 bases: TGTGCCAGCAGCCGCGACTCCAGCTCCTACGAGCAGTACTTC. Drawing the rest from reference TRBV7-2 and TRBJ2-7, the complete variable domain is GAGVSQSPSNKVTEKGKDVELRCDPISGHTALYWYRQSLGQGLEFLIYFQGNSAPDKSGLPSDRFSAERTGGSVSTLTIQRTQQEDSAVYLCASSRDSSSYEQYFGPGTRLTVT.

The CDR3 region is CASSVGLVDTGELFF. In DNA, the CDR3 is TGTGCCAGCAGCGTAGGGCTAGTAGACACCGGGGAGCTGTTTTTT. V is TRBV9 and J is TRBJ2-2, with D uncertain. This CDR3 spans 15 amino acids. The germline CDR1 and CDR2 sequences are SGDLS and YYNGEE. V was trimmed by 0 bases and J by 3 bases, leaving 9 bases between them.

J is TRBJ2-2 and V is TRBV4-3, with TRBD2 matching 10 bases. Trimming cost V 1 base and J 5 bases; bases outside gene matches: 7. Germline lookup yields CDR1 LGHNA and CDR2 YSLEER. The CDR3 is 17 residues long. CDR3 in DNA: TGCGCCAGCAGCCAAGGGATAGCGGGAGGACGTACCGGGGAGCTGTTTTTT. Translating gives CASSQGIAGGRTGELFF.

The chain couples TRBV25-1 to TRBJ1-5, with D tentatively TRBD1 (5 bases). Trimming took off 8 bases at V and 5 bases at J, with 7 bases between the two ends. The CDR3 has 11 residues. Germline CDR1 MGHDK, CDR2 SYGVNS. The CDR3 sequence: CASGDYQPQHF. The CDR3 DNA follows: TGTGCCAGCGGGGACTATCAGCCCCAGCATTTT.

The chain uses TRBV9 and TRBJ1-2, with TRBD1 matching over 7 bases. J gave up 8 bases and V 3 bases, and 1 base lay outside the gene matches. Germline V gene data show CDR1 as SGDLS and CDR2 as YYNGEE. This CDR3 region has 11 residues. The CDR3 is CASSARGGYTF. CDR3 sequence (DNA): TGTGCCAGCAGCGCCAGGGGGGGCTACACCTTC.

The CDR3 bases are TGCGCCAGCAGCTTGGAGGGGACAGGGCGGGAGACCCAGTACTTC. Its protein is CASSLEGTGRETQYF. This rearrangement joins TRBV5-1 to TRBJ2-5; 9 bases line up with TRBD1. Germline V CDR1 and CDR2: SGHRS, YFSETQ. This CDR3 spans 15 amino acids. The J segment lost 5 bases and the V segment lost 0 bases, leaving 5 bases of the junction unmatched.

This sequence joins TRBV4-3 and TRBJ2-7; a weak D match, TRBD1 (6 bases). The CDR3 is made up of 15 amino acids. Germline V gene data show CDR1 as LGHNA and CDR2 as YSLEER. V lost 2 bases, J lost 0 bases, and 11 bases lay in between. CDR3 amino acids: CASSQRDRSSYEQYF. Here the CDR3 DNA reads TGCGCCAGCAGCCAAAGAGACAGGAGCTCCTACGAGCAGTACTTC.

The chain has TRBV7-2 and TRBJ1-1; maybe TRBD1 (6 bases). Germline CDR1 reads SGHTA; CDR2 reads FQGNSA. Trimming took 2 bases from V and 6 from J, leaving 13 bases between them. The length of the CDR3 is 14 residues. The CDR3 DNA follows: TGTGCCAGCAGCTTACGGGGGGCGGTCGCTGAAGCTTTCTTT. It specifies CASSLRGAVAEAFF.

The gene calls are TRBV30 and TRBJ1-2, with D hard to call. CDR3 length equals 11 residues. CDR1 and CDR2 (germline): GTSNPN, SVGIG (reference sequence). Trimming left V 3 bases short and J 4 bases short, with 6 bases between. CDR3: CAWSPGYGYTF. CDR3 DNA: TGTGCCTGGAGCCCAGGCTATGGCTACACCTTC.

The chain combines TRBV1 with TRBJ2-7; the table's D gene call, TRBD2, was not cross checked with the DNA. TRBV1 is shown as a pseudogene. There are 19 residues in the CDR3. The CDR3 DNA follows: TGCACCAGCAGCCAGGGAACTAGCGGGAAGGCCTTTCAGGCCTACGAGCAGTACTTC. This sequence encodes CTSSQGTSGKAFQAYEQYF.

This clone was seen just once. The V call is TRBV29-1, the J call TRBJ1-5, with a weak D call TRBD1 (5 bases). V was cut by 5 bases and J by 6 bases, with 17 bases left in between. Germline V gene lookup returns CDR1 SQVTM and CDR2 ANQGSEA. The length of the CDR3 is 14 residues. The CDR3 bases are TGCAGCGTTTTGGACCCTCGCCAGGGTCAGCCCCAGCATTTT. Protein product: CSVLDPRQGQPQHF.

The chain has TRBV5-1 and TRBJ2-7; unclear D gene. CDR3 length: 14 residues. Germline loops: CDR1 SGHRS, CDR2 YFSETQ. V lost 4 bases to trimming and J lost 3 bases, with 14 bases between them. CDR3 coding DNA: TGCGCCAGCAGCCAAACTCCCCTCTACTACGAGCAGTACTTC. It yields the protein CASSQTPLYYEQYF.

The chain has TRBV27 and TRBJ2-7; TRBD1 matches at 11 bases. The CDR3 covers 14 residues. Germline V gene sequence: CDR1 MNHEY, CDR2 SMNVEV (reference sequence). The junction had 4 bases not matched to a gene; V was cut back by 5 bases and J by 4 bases. CDR3 amino acids: CASSTDRGRYEQYF. In DNA, the CDR3 is TGTGCCAGCAGTACGGACAGGGGGCGGTACGAGCAGTACTTC.

This clone was seen just once. This chain joins TRBV7-2 and TRBJ2-5, with 11 nucleotides matching TRBD2. Per germline, CDR1 SGHTA and CDR2 FQGNSA. V was clipped by 1 base and J by 1 base; unmatched bases: 5. The CDR3 contains 17 residues. The CDR3 region has the DNA TGTGCCAGCAGCTTAGGCGCACTAGCGGGGGTCCAAGAGACCCAGTACTTC. Its protein product is CASSLGALAGVQETQYF.

This rearrangement joins TRBV10-3 to TRBJ2-1; 9 bases match TRBD2. The germline CDR1 and CDR2 sequences are ENHRY and SYGVKD. Unmatched junction bases numbered 15, after V lost 3 bases and J lost 6 bases. This CDR3 contains 18 residues. The CDR3 region has the DNA TGTGCCATCAGTGATAGGGCCCCGAGAGCGGGAGGCGGCAATGAGCAGTTCTTC. Translation gives CAISDRAPRAGGGNEQFF.

The genes are TRBV12-5 and TRBJ2-3, with 7 bases lining up with TRBD1. The CDR3 is 14 amino acids. Germline CDR1 is LGHNT and CDR2 is FRNRAP. V trimming: 1 base; J trimming: 4 bases; junction bases outside the gene matches: 2. The CDR3 DNA follows: TGTGCTAGTGGTTTGGAGACAGGGTCAGATACGCAGTATTTT. Translating it yields CASGLETGSDTQYF.